The count of the clone carrying this T cell receptor (beta chain) is one. Antigen: not known. The V end was cut by 4 bases, the J end by 1 base, with 13 bases between. The germline gives CDR1 MDHEN, CDR2 SYDVKM. This CDR3 comprises 15 residues. This table comes from immunoSEQ multiplex PCR, and its TCRdb copy is limited to in-frame clones, with some not included. The table lists millions of clones, about 95% of them singletons. This sample was taken from a study of shared clonotypes between healthy human individuals. Turning to the study itself: Sampling drew on donors who were a couple of women and a few men aged 18 to 49.

Findings and limits, study-wide: Among the subsets, naive ones generally showed larger estimated richness than memory ones. It was expected that sequencing depth would affect clonotype sharing among donors.

Terminally differentiated effector memory CD45RA+ cells were left out of the naive CD8 fraction, which was CD45RO-negative and positively selected for CCR7. The chain joins TRBV28 to TRBJ1-2; the D is unclear. Sequenced input: naive CD8+ T cells sorted from blood. This sequence originates from a man between 18 and 35 years old in good health. The CDR3 loop reads CASSSYLEVNYGYTF. The CDR3 DNA sequence: TGTGCCAGCAGTTCCTACCTAGAGGTTAACTATGGCTACACCTTC.